Each of the 18 T cell receptor beta chains below was sequenced from the same sample in a study of technical replicates of blood from a few donors. Clones were read by immunoSEQ multiplex PCR, and TCRdb kept only the in-frame ones, dropping some. The table has approximately 81,000 clones, approximately 94% seen once. The sequencing input was T cells isolated from PBMCs. All receptors derive from a human donor in good health.

The chain recombines TRBV4-2 with TRBJ1-2, with D unclear. Germline V gene data show CDR1 as LGHNA and CDR2 as YNFKEQ. This CDR3 is built from 17 residues. V lost 4 bases, J lost 4 bases, and 22 bases lay in between. The CDR3 sequence: CASSPSGTVNHSYGYTF. CDR3 DNA sequence: TGTGCCAGCAGCCCCTCGGGAACAGTCAATCACTCCTATGGCTACACCTTC.

The chain joins TRBV6-7 to TRBJ1-1; D unclear. TRBV6-7 is an open reading frame, and its role is uncertain. Trimming pared 2 bases from V and 0 bases from J, leaving 4 bases between. This CDR3 is built from 13 residues. The CDR3 DNA reads as TGTGCCAGCAGTTACCATGTGAACACTGAAGCTTTCTTT. Protein sequence: CASSYHVNTEAFF.

This clone has only one observation. This chain uses TRBV6-4 with TRBJ2-3; 14 nucleotides line up with TRBD2. This CDR3 is built from 14 residues. The junction had 2 bases not matched to a gene; V was cut back by 8 bases and J by 4 bases. Germline assignment: CDR1 MRHNA and CDR2 SNTAGT. CDR3 loop: CASGTSGSSDTQYF. CDR3 sequence (DNA): TGTGCCAGCGGGACTAGCGGGAGCTCAGATACGCAGTATTTT.

The chain has TRBV2 and TRBJ1-1; D is possibly TRBD1 (5 bases). This CDR3 has 17 amino acids. Germline V gene sequence: CDR1 SNHLY, CDR2 FYNNEI. The V gene lost 7 bases and the J gene lost 0 bases, with 21 bases spanning the gap. CDR3 nucleotides: TGTGCCAGCACTAGAGGCAGGGTGGGGTCCATGAACACTGAAGCTTTCTTT. Residues: CASTRGRVGSMNTEAFF.

This clone was counted a single time. The chain carries TRBV10-3 and TRBJ2-3, with 11 positions matching TRBD2. Unmatched junction bases numbered 3, after V lost 6 bases and J lost 1 base. The CDR3 spans 15 residues. Germline V lookup: CDR1 ENHRY, CDR2 SYGVKD. The DNA for the CDR3 is TGTGCCATCAGGATACTAGCGGGAGGCACAGATACGCAGTATTTT. Protein sequence: CAIRILAGGTDTQYF.

Regarding this clone: The sample carries other DNA sequences with the same CDR3. The chain links TRBV5-4 to TRBJ2-1; TRBD2 aligns across 9 bases. The CDR3 loop spans 15 amino acids. CDR1 is SGHNT and CDR2 is YYREEE in the germline V gene (reference sequence). Trimming took 4 bases from V and 2 from J; bases not matched to a gene: 4. The CDR3 DNA follows: TGTGCCAGCAGCCTGGGCGGGAGGGCCTACAATGAGCAGTTCTTC. Amino acids: CASSLGGRAYNEQFF.

This chain joins TRBV2 and TRBJ1-4; D is ambiguous. V lost 11 bases and J 2 bases, leaving 12 bases between the germline ends. Per the germline V gene, CDR1 is SNHLY and CDR2 is FYNNEI. The CDR3 length is 13 residues. CDR3 region: CASEGSTNEKLFF. As DNA, the CDR3 is TGTGCCTCTGAGGGTTCCACTAATGAAAAACTGTTTTTT.

V usage is TRBV4-3 and J usage is TRBJ2-7; 10 bases match TRBD2. The V and J ends lost 5 bases and 2 bases, in that order; junction bases with no gene match: 3. The CDR3 sequence is 14 residues long. CDR1 is LGHNA, CDR2 YSLEER, per germline. The CDR3 region has the DNA TGCGCCAGCAGCGAGAGCGGGAGGGCCTACGAGCAGTACTTC. It encodes CASSESGRAYEQYF.

V is TRBV5-5 and J is TRBJ2-1; 9 bases are shared with TRBD1. This CDR3 spans 15 amino acids. V gave up 2 bases and J gave up 8 bases; unmatched junction bases: 8. CDR1 is SGHKS, CDR2 YYEKEE, per germline (reference sequence). In nucleotides, the CDR3 is TGTGCCAGCAGCTTACGACAGGGGGGGATGGATGAGCAGTTCTTC. It specifies CASSLRQGGMDEQFF.

J is TRBJ1-3 and V is TRBV7-2, with D possibly being TRBD1 (5 bases). The CDR3 is 16 residues long. Germline values: CDR1 SGHTA, CDR2 FQGNSA. Trimming took 6 bases from V and 3 from J, leaving 18 bases between them. Written as DNA, the CDR3 is TGTGCCAGCAGACTACCCGGGACTCTAGGTGGAAACACCATATATTTT. This gives the protein CASRLPGTLGGNTIYF.

As regards this clone: Other DNA sequences in the same sample also yield this CDR3. V and J are TRBV11-2 and TRBJ2-7; D is undetermined. CDR1 SGHAT and CDR2 FQNNGV come from the germline V gene. The CDR3 extends over 13 amino acids. V lost 1 base to trimming and J lost 2 bases, with 6 bases between them. The CDR3 spells CASSLGTAYEQYF. DNA for the CDR3: TGTGCCAGCAGCTTAGGTACTGCCTACGAGCAGTACTTC.

This sequence joins TRBV6-1 and TRBJ2-7, with TRBD1 as a possible D gene (6 bases). The germline gives CDR1 MNHNS, CDR2 SASEGT. CDR3 size: 15 residues. V was shortened by 3 bases and J by 3 bases, with 15 bases between the two germline ends. CDR3 protein: CASSDLDRPLYEQYF. CDR3 sequence (DNA): TGTGCCAGCAGTGACCTTGACAGGCCCCTCTACGAGCAGTACTTC.

The rearrangement joins TRBV6-6 to TRBJ2-7; D remains unclear. The CDR3 runs to 13 residues. V shed 7 bases and J shed 1 base, with 11 bases lying between them. The germline V gene has CDR1 MNHNY and CDR2 SVGAGI (reference sequence). Written as DNA, the CDR3 is TGTGCCAGCACCCCAACCGGGTCCTACGAGCAGTACTTC. Translation gives CASTPTGSYEQYF.

A single count supports this clone. The V and J genes are TRBV19 and TRBJ2-2, with 10 bases aligning to TRBD2. CDR3 length: 16 residues. CDR1 LNHDA and CDR2 SQIVND come from the germline V gene (reference sequence). With 2 bases clipped from V and 2 bases from J, the junction kept 2 bases outside the gene matches. The CDR3 coding sequence is TGTGCCAGTAGTATAACTAGCGGGACTAACACCGGGGAGCTGTTTTTT. It is translated as CASSITSGTNTGELFF. The complete variable domain, with remaining parts taken from reference TRBV19 and TRBJ2-2, reads DGGITQSPKYLFRKEGQNVTLSCEQNLNHDAMYWYRQDPGQGLRLIYYSQIVNDFQKGDIAEGYSVSREKKESFPLTVTSAQKNPTAFYLCASSITSGTNTGELFFGEGSRLTVL.

The V call is TRBV2, the J call TRBJ2-7, with D possibly being TRBD2 (5 bases). Germline values: CDR1 SNHLY, CDR2 FYNNEI. The germline V and J ends were trimmed by 8 bases and 7 bases, with 15 bases remaining between them. The CDR3 sequence is 12 residues long. The CDR3 coding sequence is TGTGCCAGCCAGAGGGCCTCAGTGGAGCAGTACTTC. Its protein is CASQRASVEQYF.

The chain has TRBV30 and TRBJ2-7; 7 bases match TRBD2. This CDR3 has 13 amino acids. The J segment lost 3 bases and the V segment lost 3 bases, leaving 5 bases of the junction unmatched. Germline CDR1 and CDR2: GTSNPN and SVGIG (reference sequence). The DNA for the CDR3 is TGTGCCTGGAGAAGCAGGGAGGGCTACGAGCAGTACTTC. This translates into CAWRSREGYEQYF.

CDR3 coding DNA: TGTGCCAGCAGCTGGGACTGGGCTGTGAACACTGAAGCTTTCTTT. Protein product: CASSWDWAVNTEAFF. The J gene is TRBJ1-1, the V gene TRBV7-3; tentative D call: TRBD1 (5 bases). CDR3 length: 15 residues. Trimming pared 4 bases from V and 0 bases from J, leaving 12 bases between. Germline V gene data show CDR1 as SGHTA and CDR2 as FQGTGA.

This chain connects TRBV25-1 to TRBJ2-1, with D perhaps matching TRBD2 (6 bases). Germline CDR1 MGHDK, CDR2 SYGVNS. The CDR3 runs to 14 residues. V was clipped by 8 bases and J by 4 bases, with 15 bases between them. The CDR3 nucleotides are TGTGCCAGCGGGGAGCGGGCGACTTACAATGAGCAGTTCTTC. Its translation: CASGERATYNEQFF.